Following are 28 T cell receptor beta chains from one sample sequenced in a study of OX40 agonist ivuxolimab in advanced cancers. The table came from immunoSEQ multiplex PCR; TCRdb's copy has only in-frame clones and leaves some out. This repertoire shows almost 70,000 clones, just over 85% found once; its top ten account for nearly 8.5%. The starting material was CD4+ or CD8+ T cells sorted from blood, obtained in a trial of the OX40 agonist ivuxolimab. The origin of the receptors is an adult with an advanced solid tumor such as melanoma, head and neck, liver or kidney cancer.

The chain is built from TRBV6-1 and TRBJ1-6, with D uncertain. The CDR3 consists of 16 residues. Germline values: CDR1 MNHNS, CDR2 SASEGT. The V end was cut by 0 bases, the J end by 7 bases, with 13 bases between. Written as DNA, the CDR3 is TGTGCCAGCAGTGAAGCGCTCCATCTTAGGAATTCACCCCTCCACTTT. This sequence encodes CASSEALHLRNSPLHF.

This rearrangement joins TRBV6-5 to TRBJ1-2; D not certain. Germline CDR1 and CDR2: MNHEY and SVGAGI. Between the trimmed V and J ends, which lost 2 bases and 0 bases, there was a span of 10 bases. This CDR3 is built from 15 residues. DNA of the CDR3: TGTGCCAGCAGTTACGGCAGGACCCCTAACTATGGCTACACCTTC. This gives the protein CASSYGRTPNYGYTF.

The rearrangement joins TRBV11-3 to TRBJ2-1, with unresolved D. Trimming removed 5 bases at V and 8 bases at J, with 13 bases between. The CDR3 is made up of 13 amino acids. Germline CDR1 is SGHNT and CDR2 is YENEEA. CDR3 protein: CASSVISGDEQFF. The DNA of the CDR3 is TGTGCCAGCAGCGTAATCTCAGGCGATGAGCAGTTCTTC.

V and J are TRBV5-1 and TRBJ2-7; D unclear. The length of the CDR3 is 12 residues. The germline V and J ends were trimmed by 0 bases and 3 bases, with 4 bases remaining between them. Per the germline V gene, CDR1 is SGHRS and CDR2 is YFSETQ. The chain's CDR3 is CASSLDGYEQYF. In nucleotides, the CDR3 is TGCGCCAGCAGCTTGGACGGCTACGAGCAGTACTTC.

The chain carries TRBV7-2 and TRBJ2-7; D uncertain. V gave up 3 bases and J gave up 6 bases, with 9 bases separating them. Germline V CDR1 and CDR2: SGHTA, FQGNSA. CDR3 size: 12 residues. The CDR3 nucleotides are TGTGCCAGCAGCTTTGGTCCATTCGAGCAGTACTTC. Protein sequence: CASSFGPFEQYF. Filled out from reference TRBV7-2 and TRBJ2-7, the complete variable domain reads GAGVSQSPSNKVTEKGKDVELRCDPISGHTALYWYRQSLGQGLEFLIYFQGNSAPDKSGLPSDRFSAERTGGSVSTLTIQRTQQEDSAVYLCASSFGPFEQYFGPGTRLTVT.

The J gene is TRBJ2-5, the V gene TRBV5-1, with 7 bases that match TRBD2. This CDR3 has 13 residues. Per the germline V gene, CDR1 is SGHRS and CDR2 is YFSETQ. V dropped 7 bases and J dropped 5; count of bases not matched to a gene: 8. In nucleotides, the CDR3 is TGCGCCAGCGCAGATGGACTAGTCGAGACCCAGTACTTC. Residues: CASADGLVETQYF. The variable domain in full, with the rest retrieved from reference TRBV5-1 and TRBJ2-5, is KAGVTQTPRYLIKTRGQQVTLSCSPISGHRSVSWYQQTPGQGLQFLFEYFSETQRNKGNFPGRFSGRQFSNSRSEMNVSTLELGDSALYLCASADGLVETQYFGPGTRLLVL.

The CDR3 DNA is TGTGCCAGCTCACCTCGGACTAGCGGGGAGCGCCCAGATACGCAGTATTTT. This sequence encodes CASSPRTSGERPDTQYF. The chain recombines TRBV18 with TRBJ2-3; TRBD2 matches 12 bases. Germline lookup yields CDR1 KGHSH and CDR2 LQKENI. The CDR3 totals 17 residues. The ends lost 3 bases at V and 4 bases at J; junction bases unmatched: 8.

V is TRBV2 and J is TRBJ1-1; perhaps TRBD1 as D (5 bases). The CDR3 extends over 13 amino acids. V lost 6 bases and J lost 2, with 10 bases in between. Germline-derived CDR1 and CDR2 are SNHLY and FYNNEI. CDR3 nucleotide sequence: TGTGCCAGCAGGCGGGACTCTAACACTGAAGCTTTCTTT. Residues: CASRRDSNTEAFF.

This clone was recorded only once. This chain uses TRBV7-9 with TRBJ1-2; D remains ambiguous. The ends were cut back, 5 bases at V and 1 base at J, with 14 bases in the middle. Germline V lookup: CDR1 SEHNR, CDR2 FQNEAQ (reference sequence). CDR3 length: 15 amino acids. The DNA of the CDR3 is TGTGCCAGCAGCGACCACACTAGTGATAACTATGGCTACACCTTC. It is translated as CASSDHTSDNYGYTF.

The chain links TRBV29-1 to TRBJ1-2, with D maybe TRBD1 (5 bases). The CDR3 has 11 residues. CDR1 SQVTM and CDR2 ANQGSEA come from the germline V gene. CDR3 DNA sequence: TGCCGGCAGGACACTAACTATGGCTACACCTTC. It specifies CRQDTNYGYTF.

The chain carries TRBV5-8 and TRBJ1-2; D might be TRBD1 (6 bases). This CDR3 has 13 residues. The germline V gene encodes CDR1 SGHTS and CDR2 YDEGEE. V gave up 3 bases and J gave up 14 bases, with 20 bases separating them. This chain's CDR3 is CASSYSLDRDITF. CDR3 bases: TGTGCCAGCAGCTACTCCCTTGACCGGGACATAACCTTC.

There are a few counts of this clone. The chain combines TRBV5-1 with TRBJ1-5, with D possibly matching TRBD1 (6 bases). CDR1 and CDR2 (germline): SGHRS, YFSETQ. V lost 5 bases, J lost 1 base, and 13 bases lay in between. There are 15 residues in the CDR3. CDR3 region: CASSRSGTSNQPQHF. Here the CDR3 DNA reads TGCGCCAGCAGTCGCAGTGGGACAAGCAATCAGCCCCAGCATTTT.

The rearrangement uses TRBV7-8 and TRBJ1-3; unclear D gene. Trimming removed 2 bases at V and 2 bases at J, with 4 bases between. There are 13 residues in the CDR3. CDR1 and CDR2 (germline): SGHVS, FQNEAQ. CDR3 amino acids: CASSLIPGNTIYF. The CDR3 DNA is TGTGCCAGCAGCTTAATCCCTGGAAACACCATATATTTT.

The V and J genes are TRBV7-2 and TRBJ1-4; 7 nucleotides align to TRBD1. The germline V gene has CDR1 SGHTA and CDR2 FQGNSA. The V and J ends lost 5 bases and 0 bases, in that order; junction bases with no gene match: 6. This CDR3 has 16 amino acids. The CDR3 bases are TGTGCCAGCAGCCGAGGGACAGTTGCAACTAATGAAAAACTGTTTTTT. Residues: CASSRGTVATNEKLFF.

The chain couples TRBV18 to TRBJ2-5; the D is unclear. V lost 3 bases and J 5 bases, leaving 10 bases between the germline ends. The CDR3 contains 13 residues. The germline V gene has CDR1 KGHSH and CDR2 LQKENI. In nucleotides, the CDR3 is TGTGCCAGCTCACCGGCCGTTAGCGAGACCCAGTACTTC. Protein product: CASSPAVSETQYF. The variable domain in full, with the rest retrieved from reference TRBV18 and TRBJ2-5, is NAGVMQNPRHLVRRRGQEARLRCSPMKGHSHVYWYRQLPEEGLKFMVYLQKENIIDESGMPKERFSAEFPKEGPSILRIQQVVRGDSAAYFCASSPAVSETQYFGPGTRLLVL.

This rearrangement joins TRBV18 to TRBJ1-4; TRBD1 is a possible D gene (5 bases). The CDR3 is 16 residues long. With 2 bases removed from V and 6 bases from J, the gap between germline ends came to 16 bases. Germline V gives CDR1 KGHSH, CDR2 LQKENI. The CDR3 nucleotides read TGTGCCAGCTCACCATCGGTCCCCGGGGGACATGAAAAACTGTTTTTT. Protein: CASSPSVPGGHEKLFF.

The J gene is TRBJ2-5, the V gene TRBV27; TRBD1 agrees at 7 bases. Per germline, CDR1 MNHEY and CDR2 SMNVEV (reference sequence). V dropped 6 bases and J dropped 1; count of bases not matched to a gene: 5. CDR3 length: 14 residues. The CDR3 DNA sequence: TGTGCCAGCAGACCGGGACAGCTCCAAGAGACCCAGTACTTC. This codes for CASRPGQLQETQYF.

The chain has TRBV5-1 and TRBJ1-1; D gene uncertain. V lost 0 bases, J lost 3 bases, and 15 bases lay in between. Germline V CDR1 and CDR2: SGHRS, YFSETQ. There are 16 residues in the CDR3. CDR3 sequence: CASSLDPPGSYTEAFF. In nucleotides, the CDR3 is TGCGCCAGCAGCTTGGATCCTCCGGGCTCGTACACTGAAGCTTTCTTT.

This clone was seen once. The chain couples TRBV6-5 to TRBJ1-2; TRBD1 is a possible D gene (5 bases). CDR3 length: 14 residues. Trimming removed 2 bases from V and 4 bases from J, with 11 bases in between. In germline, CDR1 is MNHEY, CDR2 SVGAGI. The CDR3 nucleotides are TGTGCCAGCAGTTACACGGGGACCTTCTATGGCTACACCTTC. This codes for CASSYTGTFYGYTF.

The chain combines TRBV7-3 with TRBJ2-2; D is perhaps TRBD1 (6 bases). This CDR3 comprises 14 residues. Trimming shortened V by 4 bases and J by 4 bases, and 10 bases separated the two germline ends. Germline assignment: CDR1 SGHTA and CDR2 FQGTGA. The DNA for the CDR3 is TGTGCCAGCAGCTCAGGGGTTGGCACCGGGGAGCTGTTTTTT. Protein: CASSSGVGTGELFF.

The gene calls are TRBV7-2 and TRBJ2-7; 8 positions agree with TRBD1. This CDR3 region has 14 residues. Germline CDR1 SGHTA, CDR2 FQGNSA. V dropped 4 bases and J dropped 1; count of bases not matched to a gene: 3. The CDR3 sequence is CASSSRQGSYEQYF. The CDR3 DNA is TGTGCCAGCAGCTCACGACAGGGGTCCTACGAGCAGTACTTC.

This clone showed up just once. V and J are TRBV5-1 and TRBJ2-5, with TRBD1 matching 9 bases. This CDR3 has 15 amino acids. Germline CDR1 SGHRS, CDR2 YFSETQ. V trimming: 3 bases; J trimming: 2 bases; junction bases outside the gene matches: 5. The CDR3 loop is CASSSTGTGQETQYF. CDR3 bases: TGCGCCAGCAGCTCTACCGGGACAGGGCAAGAGACCCAGTACTTC.

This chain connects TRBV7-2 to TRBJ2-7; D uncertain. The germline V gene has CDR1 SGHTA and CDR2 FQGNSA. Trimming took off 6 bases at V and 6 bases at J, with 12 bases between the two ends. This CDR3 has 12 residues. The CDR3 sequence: CASSLPLLEQYF. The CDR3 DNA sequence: TGTGCCAGCAGTCTCCCCCTCCTCGAGCAGTACTTC.

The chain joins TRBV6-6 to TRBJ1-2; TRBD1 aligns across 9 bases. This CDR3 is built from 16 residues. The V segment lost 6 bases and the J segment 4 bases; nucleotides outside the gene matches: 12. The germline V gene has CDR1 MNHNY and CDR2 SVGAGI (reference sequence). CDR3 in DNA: TGTGCCAGCAGGACCGGGACAGGGTCCCTAGGCTATGGCTACACCTTC. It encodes CASRTGTGSLGYGYTF.

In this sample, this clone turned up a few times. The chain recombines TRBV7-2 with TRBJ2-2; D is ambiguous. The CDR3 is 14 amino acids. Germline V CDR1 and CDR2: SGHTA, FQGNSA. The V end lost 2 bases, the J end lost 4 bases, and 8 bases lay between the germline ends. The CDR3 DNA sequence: TGTGCCAGCAGCTTATCTCCAGTCACCGGGGAGCTGTTTTTT. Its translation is CASSLSPVTGELFF. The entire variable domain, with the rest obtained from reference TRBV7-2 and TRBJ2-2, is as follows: GAGVSQSPSNKVTEKGKDVELRCDPISGHTALYWYRQSLGQGLEFLIYFQGNSAPDKSGLPSDRFSAERTGGSVSTLTIQRTQQEDSAVYLCASSLSPVTGELFFGEGSRLTVL.

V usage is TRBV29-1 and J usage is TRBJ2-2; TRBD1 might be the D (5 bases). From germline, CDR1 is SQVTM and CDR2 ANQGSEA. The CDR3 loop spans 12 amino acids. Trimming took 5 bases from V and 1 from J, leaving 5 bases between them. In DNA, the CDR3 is TGCAGCGTTACAGGGAACACCGGGGAGCTGTTTTTT. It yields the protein CSVTGNTGELFF.

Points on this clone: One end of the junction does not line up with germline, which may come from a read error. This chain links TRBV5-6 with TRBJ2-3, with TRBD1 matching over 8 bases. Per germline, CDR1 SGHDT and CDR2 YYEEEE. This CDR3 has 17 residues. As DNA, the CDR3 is TGTGCCAGCAGTTTGGGACCACCGGGACAGGGCACAGATACGCAGTATTTT. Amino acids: CASSLGPPGQGTDTQYF.

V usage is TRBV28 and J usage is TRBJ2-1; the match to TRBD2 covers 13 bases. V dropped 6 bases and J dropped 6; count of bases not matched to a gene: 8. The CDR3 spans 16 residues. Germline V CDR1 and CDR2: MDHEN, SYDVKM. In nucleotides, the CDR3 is TGTGCCAGCAGATCCGGGACTAGCGGGGCCTTCAATGAGCAGTTCTTC. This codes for CASRSGTSGAFNEQFF.